The 23 T cell receptor beta chains in this list originate from one sample, sequenced in a study of T cells in Graves' hyperthyroidism and ophthalmopathy. Amplification of TCR beta CDR3 regions used RNA as the template. The TCR CDR3 was amplified in a first-round RT-PCR using the HTBI primer set. TCRdb reanalysed the multiplex PCR reads using MiXCR and keeps one entry per CDR3 protein. This table holds 300,000 to 450,000 distinct CDR3 sequences, 14% to 15% found once. Sequenced material: blood. The receptors were gathered from a woman aged 25 to 39 with Graves' hyperthyroidism.

Only a few counts were recorded for this clonotype. This chain links TRBV24-1 with TRBJ2-1; 8 bases are a match to TRBD2. After removal of 5 bases from V and 0 bases from J, the junction contained 11 bases not matched to a gene. This CDR3 contains 18 residues. Germline CDR1 and CDR2: KGHDR and SFDVKD. CDR3 coding DNA: TGTGCCACCAGTGCGTGGACTAGCTTTCCCAGCTCCTACAATGAGCAGTTCTTC. This encodes CATSAWTSFPSSYNEQFF.

The table lists this clonotype with many counts. The V and J genes are TRBV2 and TRBJ1-5; 9 positions match TRBD1. Germline V lookup: CDR1 SNHLY, CDR2 FYNNEI. The CDR3 consists of 14 residues. V shed 5 bases, J shed 4 bases, and the junction held 3 bases outside the gene matches. CDR3 sequence: CASSTGTGNQPQHF. The CDR3 region has the DNA TGTGCCAGCAGTACCGGGACAGGGAATCAGCCCCAGCATTTT.

The sample holds many counts of this clonotype. The chain has TRBV7-2 and TRBJ2-2, with D possibly called TRBD1 or TRBD2 (5 bases each). V shed 0 bases and J shed 4 bases, with 12 bases lying between them. CDR1 and CDR2 from the germline V gene are SGHTA and FQGNSA. The length of the CDR3 is 16 residues. The CDR3 reads CASSLAAGAVTGELFF. Written as DNA, the CDR3 is TGTGCCAGCAGCTTAGCCGCCGGGGCGGTCACCGGGGAGCTGTTTTTT.

V gene TRBV9 combines with J gene TRBJ2-2; D uncertain. The CDR3 is made up of 16 amino acids. Between the trimmed V and J ends, which lost 3 bases and 1 base, there was a span of 13 bases. Germline V gene sequence: CDR1 SGDLS, CDR2 YYNGEE. CDR3 DNA: TGTGCCAGCAGCGAGAATGGAGACCTGAACACCGGGGAGCTGTTTTTT. This translates into CASSENGDLNTGELFF. Full variable domain (outside the CDR3, taken from reference TRBV9 and TRBJ2-2): DSGVTQTPKHLITATGQRVTLRCSPRSGDLSVYWYQQSLDQGLQFLIQYYNGEERAKGNILERFSAQQFPDLHSELNLSSLELGDSALYFCASSENGDLNTGELFFGEGSRLTVL.

The sample holds many counts of this clonotype. The rearrangement uses TRBV28 and TRBJ2-1; D not certain. This CDR3 spans 16 amino acids. Per germline, CDR1 MDHEN and CDR2 SYDVKM. Trimming cost V 8 bases and J 1 base, with 18 bases left between them. Here the CDR3 reads CASVPPRAASYNEQFF. CDR3 DNA sequence: TGTGCCAGCGTCCCCCCCCGGGCAGCTTCCTACAATGAGCAGTTCTTC.

This clonotype was observed a handful of times. The gene calls are TRBV18 and TRBJ2-2; D might be TRBD1 (6 bases). Trimming shortened V by 0 bases and J by 2 bases, and 10 bases separated the two germline ends. The CDR3 runs 16 residues. Germline assignment: CDR1 KGHSH and CDR2 LQKENI. The CDR3 sequence: CASSPPGTKNTGELFF. In DNA, the CDR3 is TGTGCCAGCTCACCACCAGGGACAAAAAACACCGGGGAGCTGTTTTTT.

The CDR3 spells CASNRQGGHNEQFF. DNA of the CDR3: TGTGCCAGCAACCGACAGGGTGGCCACAATGAGCAGTTCTTC. This chain joins TRBV2 and TRBJ2-1; 7 bases fit TRBD1. The CDR3 sequence is 14 residues long. The germline gives CDR1 SNHLY, CDR2 FYNNEI. The junction had 8 bases not matched to a gene; V was cut back by 7 bases and J by 5 bases.

This clonotype was recorded many times. The gene calls are TRBV6-1 and TRBJ1-1; tentatively, D is TRBD1 (5 bases). This CDR3 has 14 amino acids. Germline V lookup: CDR1 MNHNS, CDR2 SASEGT. Trimming removed 5 bases at V and 6 bases at J, with 16 bases between. The CDR3 nucleotides read TGTGCCAGCAGTTATTCAGGGCAGGTCCCTGAAGCTTTCTTT. The encoded protein is CASSYSGQVPEAFF.

This clonotype was detected a few times. The chain links TRBV5-8 to TRBJ1-2, with D possibly being TRBD1 (6 bases). The CDR3 length is 14 residues. Trimming cost V 1 base and J 4 bases, with 11 bases left between them. Germline CDR1 and CDR2: SGHTS and YDEGEE. Here the CDR3 reads CASSLFDRFYGYTF. For the CDR3, the DNA is TGTGCCAGCAGCTTGTTCGACAGGTTCTATGGCTACACCTTC.

As DNA, the CDR3 is TGTGCCAGCAGCGTAGCGCACTCCGGGGGGGAGACCCAGTACTTC. Its protein product is CASSVAHSGGETQYF. The rearrangement joins TRBV9 to TRBJ2-5; 7 nucleotides line up with TRBD2. The CDR3 contains 15 residues. Trimming cost V 0 bases and J 5 bases; bases outside gene matches: 7. Germline loops: CDR1 SGDLS, CDR2 YYNGEE.

The chain joins TRBV5-1 to TRBJ2-5; 7 bases are shared with TRBD2. This CDR3 region has 15 residues. Germline trimming cut 3 bases from V and 5 bases from J; bases unmatched to any gene: 10. The germline V gene encodes CDR1 SGHRS and CDR2 YFSETQ. For the CDR3, the DNA is TGCGCCAGCAGCTCGCTAGGACTAGAAGTTGAGACCCAGTACTTC. It encodes CASSSLGLEVETQYF.

This clonotype occurred many times. The chain employs TRBV28 and TRBJ1-2, with D unclear. The V and J ends lost 5 bases and 6 bases respectively, with 7 bases between them. In germline, CDR1 is MDHEN, CDR2 SYDVKM. The CDR3 runs to 11 residues. The CDR3: CASSPQDGYTF. The CDR3 coding sequence is TGTGCCAGCAGTCCCCAAGATGGCTACACCTTC.

This clonotype was found many times. The chain is built from TRBV6-1 and TRBJ2-5; tentatively, D is TRBD2 (5 bases). V dropped 5 bases and J dropped 3 bases, with 16 bases sitting between them. Germline V gene sequence: CDR1 MNHNS, CDR2 SASEGT. This CDR3 has 15 residues. CDR3 in amino acids: CASSYPRSGKETQYF. DNA for the CDR3: TGTGCCAGCAGTTACCCGAGGTCGGGGAAAGAGACCCAGTACTTC.

J is TRBJ2-1 and V is TRBV14, with 8 nucleotides matching TRBD2. The junction had 7 bases not matched to a gene; V was cut back by 4 bases and J by 5 bases. The germline CDR1 and CDR2 sequences are SGHDN and FVKESK. The CDR3 sequence is 15 residues long. CDR3 nucleotides: TGTGCCAGCAGCCGGCGGGAGGTGAGGGACAATGAGCAGTTCTTC. The encoded protein is CASSRREVRDNEQFF. Variable domain in full (rest from reference TRBV14 and TRBJ2-1): EAGVTQFPSHSVIEKGQTVTLRCDPISGHDNLYWYRRVMGKEIKFLLHFVKESKQDESGMPNNRFLAERTGGTYSTLKVQPAELEDSGVYFCASSRREVRDNEQFFGPGTRLTVL.

The chain is built from TRBV6-1 and TRBJ2-5, with D possibly matching TRBD2 (6 bases). The CDR3 has 15 residues. CDR1 MNHNS and CDR2 SASEGT come from the germline V gene. The V and J ends lost 6 bases and 2 bases respectively, with 16 bases between them. The CDR3 DNA reads TGTGCCAGCAGACCCCTTTGGGGGGATCAAGAGACCCAGTACTTC. Encoded protein: CASRPLWGDQETQYF.

This clonotype was counted ten times or more. The rearrangement joins TRBV3-1 to TRBJ2-2; tentatively, D is TRBD1 (6 bases). V dropped 1 base and J dropped 5 bases, with 17 bases sitting between them. CDR1 and CDR2 from the germline V gene are LGHDT and YNNKEL (reference sequence). This CDR3 spans 17 amino acids. CDR3 in amino acids: CASSQVALARGTGELFF. For the CDR3, the DNA is TGTGCCAGCAGCCAAGTTGCCCTAGCAAGGGGGACCGGGGAGCTGTTTTTT.

The sample holds a few counts of this clonotype. The chain has TRBV7-9 and TRBJ1-4; D is ambiguous. The CDR3 extends over 13 amino acids. CDR1 is SEHNR and CDR2 is FQNEAQ in the germline V gene (reference sequence). Trimming stripped 4 bases from V and 6 bases from J, with 9 bases between. CDR3 DNA sequence: TGTGCCAGCAGCTCCCTGGTAGATGAAAAACTGTTTTTT. Translation: CASSSLVDEKLFF.

Ten or more counts support this clonotype. The rearrangement links TRBV3-1 to TRBJ2-5; D might be TRBD1 (6 bases). This CDR3 spans 14 amino acids. The V gene's germline CDR1 is LGHDT and CDR2 YNNKEL (reference sequence). With 4 bases removed from V and 4 bases from J, the gap between germline ends came to 13 bases. The CDR3 protein is CASSPLGGSETQYF. CDR3 nucleotide sequence: TGTGCCAGCAGCCCCCTAGGGGGTTCAGAGACCCAGTACTTC.

V and J are TRBV9 and TRBJ2-5, with D unresolved. Germline CDR1 and CDR2: SGDLS and YYNGEE. The CDR3 loop spans 14 amino acids. V was pared by 0 bases and J by 4 bases, with 10 bases between. For the CDR3, the DNA is TGTGCCAGCAGCGTAGGGGCTTTAGGAGAGACCCAGTACTTC. It is translated as CASSVGALGETQYF. The full variable domain, its missing parts supplied by reference TRBV9 and TRBJ2-5, is DSGVTQTPKHLITATGQRVTLRCSPRSGDLSVYWYQQSLDQGLQFLIQYYNGEERAKGNILERFSAQQFPDLHSELNLSSLELGDSALYFCASSVGALGETQYFGPGTRLLVL.

The chain joins TRBV14 to TRBJ2-3; 11 bases align to TRBD2. Trimming cost V 3 bases and J 3 bases; bases outside gene matches: 8. CDR3 length equals 17 residues. Germline V CDR1 and CDR2: SGHDN, FVKESK. The CDR3 here is CASSQGLAALGTDTQYF. The CDR3 DNA reads TGTGCCAGCAGCCAGGGACTAGCGGCTCTGGGTACAGATACGCAGTATTTT.

The sample holds a few counts of this clonotype. The rearrangement joins TRBV28 to TRBJ1-3; D is possibly TRBD1 (6 bases). This CDR3 has 14 residues. Germline V lookup: CDR1 MDHEN, CDR2 SYDVKM. V lost 4 bases, J lost 5 bases, and 12 bases lay in between. The CDR3 loop is CASSYTQGRNTIYF. The CDR3 DNA reads TGTGCCAGCAGTTACACTCAGGGGCGAAACACCATATATTTT.

This clonotype was picked up many times. This chain links TRBV7-3 with TRBJ2-1; possible D gene TRBD2, 6 bases. This CDR3 has 17 residues. Trimming cost V 2 bases and J 0 bases, with 14 bases left between them. Germline V lookup: CDR1 SGHTA, CDR2 FQGTGA. DNA for the CDR3: TGTGCCAGCAGCTTAGGCGGCGGAGGGAGCTCCTACAATGAGCAGTTCTTC. This gives the protein CASSLGGGGSSYNEQFF.

This clonotype appeared a few times. The chain employs TRBV6-1 and TRBJ2-2; D is uncertain. The V gene lost 3 bases and the J gene lost 3 bases, with 5 bases spanning the gap. The CDR3 contains 13 residues. Germline-derived CDR1 and CDR2 are MNHNS and SASEGT. CDR3 DNA sequence: TGTGCCAGCAGTGACAGCTACACCGGGGAGCTGTTTTTT. This encodes CASSDSYTGELFF.